A single sample gave rise to the 10 T cell receptor beta chains below, sequenced in a study of monozygotic twins with inflammatory bowel disease. TCRdb reprocessed the 5' RACE reads and reports one entry per CDR3 protein, with no DNA. The specimen's table records about 85,000 distinct CDR3 sequences. Sequenced: blood. The source of these receptors is a human donor with ulcerative colitis or Crohn's disease, or a healthy co-twin of an affected twin (not recorded which).

This chain uses TRBV7-2 with TRBJ2-6. Per germline, CDR1 SGHTA and CDR2 FQGNSA. The CDR3 has 14 residues. CDR3 protein: CASGPESGANVLTF.

The gene calls are TRBV5-5 and TRBJ1-5; TCRdb proposes TRBD1, but this gene call is untestable without DNA. The CDR3 is 15 residues long. The germline V gene encodes CDR1 SGHKS and CDR2 YYEKEE (reference sequence). The CDR3 loop reads CASSSSPGRNQPQHF.

This chain uses TRBV12-3 or TRBV12-4 with TRBJ1-1; TCRdb's assignment of TRBD1 cannot be checked, as there is no DNA. CDR3 length equals 15 residues. CDR3 sequence: CASSFSPDRPPEAFF.

This rearrangement joins TRBV5-1 to TRBJ2-1; TCRdb's assignment of TRBD2 cannot be checked, as there is no DNA. This CDR3 has 16 amino acids. Germline CDR1 SGHRS, CDR2 YFSETQ. The CDR3 loop is CASSLGSLSSYNEQFF.

The V call is TRBV12-3 or TRBV12-4, the J call TRBJ1-6; TCRdb designates TRBD1, a call that cannot be tested without DNA. The CDR3 extends over 13 amino acids. CDR3: CASSTGGFSPLHF.

This chain joins TRBV19 and TRBJ1-1; TCRdb lists TRBD1, though no DNA is available to test this call. The CDR3 runs 14 residues. CDR1 and CDR2 (germline): LNHDA, SQIVND (reference sequence). This chain's CDR3 is CASSTGGSNTEAFF.

V and J are TRBV7-8 and TRBJ2-3; TCRdb returns TRBD2, unconfirmable since there is no DNA. CDR3 length: 17 amino acids. Germline loops: CDR1 SGHVS, CDR2 FQNEAQ. CDR3 sequence reads: CASTSRRALRPTDTQYF.

CDR3 in amino acids: CSALLAGRKNEQFF. V usage is TRBV20-1 and J usage is TRBJ2-1; the TRBD2 assignment by TCRdb is unverifiable without DNA. In germline, CDR1 is DFQATT, CDR2 SNEGSKA (reference sequence). The length of the CDR3 is 14 residues.

The J gene is TRBJ2-1, the V gene TRBV5-8; TCRdb picks TRBD1, but there is no DNA to check that call. Germline values: CDR1 SGHTS, CDR2 YDEGEE. The CDR3 sequence is 14 residues long. This CDR3 is CATLVAGEPREQFF.

The CDR3 loop reads CASSSLERGATQETQYF. V gene TRBV5-4 combines with J gene TRBJ2-5; absent DNA, TCRdb's TRBD1 call cannot be checked. This CDR3 contains 17 residues. CDR1 is SGHNT, CDR2 YYREEE, per germline (reference sequence). Full variable domain (remainder filled in from reference TRBV5-4 and TRBJ2-5): ETGVTQSPTHLIKTRGQQVTLRCSSQSGHNTVSWYQQALGQGPQFIFQYYREEENGRGNFPPRFSGLQFPNYSSELNVNALELDDSALYLCASSSLERGATQETQYFGPGTRLLVL.